These T cell receptor beta chains were read from a single sample in a study of blood T cell repertoires in COVID-19. Assay used: immunoSEQ multiplex PCR; TCRdb lists only in-frame clones, some missing. The repertoire holds about 480,000 clones, with roughly 88% as singletons. The sequencing sample was made of peripheral blood. The receptors come from a woman between 50 and 59 years old with COVID-19, enrolled during active disease. Each CDR3 is given with its conserved first and last residue. D genes are given only for firm matches. Clone size is not always given. Where it is, it says once, few, many or a class for expanded clones.

TRBV5-1	-	TRBJ2-2	-	TGCGCCAGCAGCTTGGCCGGAGTGAACACCGGGGAGCTGTTTTTT	CASSLAGVNTGELFF
TRBV5-1	-	TRBJ2-2	TRBD2	TGCGCCAGCGGCAGCGGGGGGGCCGACACCGGGGAGCTGTTTTTT	CASGSGGADTGELFF
TRBV15	-	TRBJ1-2	TRBD1	TGTGCCACCAGCCTCAAACTAGGGACAGGGGGCTTAAACTATGGCTACACCTTC	CATSLKLGTGGLNYGYTF
TRBV18	once	TRBJ1-1	TRBD1	TGTGCCAGCTCACCCCGGACAGGGGGGGACACTGAAGCTTTCTTT	CASSPRTGGDTEAFF
TRBV10-1	-	TRBJ1-1	TRBD1	TGCGCCAGCAGTGAAGCGACAGGGGGGTCTACTGAAGCTTTCTTT	CASSEATGGSTEAFF
TRBV6-4	-	TRBJ2-2	-	TGTGCCAGCAGTGAATCAGGGGACACCGGGGAGCTGTTTTTT	CASSESGDTGELFF
TRBV5-1	-	TRBJ2-1	TRBD1	TGCGCCAGCAGCGGAGACACCGGGACAGGGGGCAATGAGCAGTTCTTC	CASSGDTGTGGNEQFF
TRBV18	-	TRBJ1-1	TRBD1	TGTGCCAGCTCACCTAATAGACAGGGTGTAAACACTGAAGCTTTCTTT	CASSPNRQGVNTEAFF
TRBV6-5	-	TRBJ1-1	-	TGTGCCAGCAGTTCTAGGCAGGGGACTGAAGCTTTCTTT	CASSSRQGTEAFF
TRBV29-1	-	TRBJ1-1	-	TGCAGCGTCCCCGGGGGCAGGGAGGGCACTGAAGCTTTCTTT	CSVPGGREGTEAFF
TRBV10-1	-	TRBJ2-3	TRBD2	TGCGCCAGCAGCCAGCGGGGGGCCCCAGATACGCAGTATTTT	CASSQRGAPDTQYF
TRBV7-2	once	TRBJ1-2	-	TGTGCCAGCAGCTCTAGGGCGGGTGGCTACACCTTC	CASSSRAGGYTF
TRBV13	once	TRBJ2-3	TRBD2	TGTGCCAGCAGCTTAGGCGTTCGGGGGAGGGGAGATACGCAGTATTTT	CASSLGVRGRGDTQYF
TRBV6-5	-	TRBJ1-4	TRBD1	TGTGCCAGCTCCCAGGGGGCGGATGAAAAACTGTTTTTT	CASSQGADEKLFF
TRBV12-5	-	TRBJ1-1	-	TGTGCTAGTGGCCTCCCCGAAGCTTTCTTT	CASGLPEAFF
TRBV5-6	-	TRBJ2-1	TRBD1	TGTGCCAGCAGCATCGGACAGGGGTACAATGAGCAGTTCTTC	CASSIGQGYNEQFF
TRBV19	-	TRBJ1-3	-	TGTGCCAGTAGGACTGAATTCAGGGGCTCTGGAAACACCATATATTTT	CASRTEFRGSGNTIYF
TRBV5-5	-	TRBJ2-7	-	TGTGCCAGCAGCTTTCACTCCTACGAGCAGTACTTC	CASSFHSYEQYF
TRBV3-1/TRBV3-2	-	TRBJ1-3	-	TGTGCCAGCAGCCAAGAGGTTTCTCTACTTCCCCGGAACACCATATATTTT	CASSQEVSLLPRNTIYF
TRBV12-5	-	TRBJ2-7	-	TGTGCTAGTGGTTTGGTACGGACTCCGCGGGACGAGCAGTACTTC	CASGLVRTPRDEQYF
TRBV5-1	-	TRBJ1-3	TRBD1	TGCGCCAGCAGCGCCGGGACAGGGGGTCGGAGCTCTGGAAACACCATATATTTT	CASSAGTGGRSSGNTIYF
TRBV5-1	-	TRBJ1-1	-	TGCGCCAGCAGCTCCACAGTGAACACTGAAGCTTTCTTT	CASSSTVNTEAFF